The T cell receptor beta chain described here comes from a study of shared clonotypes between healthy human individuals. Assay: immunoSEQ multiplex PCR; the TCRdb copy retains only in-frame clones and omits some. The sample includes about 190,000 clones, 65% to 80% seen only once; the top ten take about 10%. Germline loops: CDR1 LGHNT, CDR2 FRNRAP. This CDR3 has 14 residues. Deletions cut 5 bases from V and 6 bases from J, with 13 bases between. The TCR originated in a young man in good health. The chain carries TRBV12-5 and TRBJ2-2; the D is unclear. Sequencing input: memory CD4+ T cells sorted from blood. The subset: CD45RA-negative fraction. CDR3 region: CASGLDLRAGELFF. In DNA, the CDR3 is TGTGCTAGTGGTCTAGACCTCCGCGCCGGGGAGCTGTTTTTT.